One sample yielded the 24 T cell receptor beta chains listed below, sequenced in a study of shared clonotypes between healthy human individuals. The table came from immunoSEQ multiplex PCR; TCRdb's copy has only in-frame clones and leaves some out. The sample carries approximately 720,000 clones, roughly nine tenths recorded once. It was CD45RO-negative cells, positively selected for CCR7, that made up naive CD8 cells, with terminally differentiated effector memory CD45RA+ cells excluded. Sequenced: naive CD8+ T cells sorted from blood. The receptors were sampled from a man aged 25 to 40 in good health.

The chain combines TRBV7-9 with TRBJ2-7; 9 bases map to TRBD1. This CDR3 is built from 15 residues. The V and J ends lost 4 bases and 6 bases, in that order; junction bases with no gene match: 10. Germline loops: CDR1 SEHNR, CDR2 FQNEAQ (reference sequence). This CDR3 reads CASSSTGTGSVEQYF. DNA for the CDR3: TGTGCCAGCAGCTCGACCGGGACAGGGTCCGTCGAGCAGTACTTC.

The V and J genes are TRBV2 and TRBJ2-1; 9 bases map to TRBD1. The CDR3 is 12 residues long. J was trimmed by 13 bases and V by 1 base; bases with no gene match: 2. The V gene's germline CDR1 is SNHLY and CDR2 FYNNEI. Written as DNA, the CDR3 is TGTGCCAGCAGTGAAGGGGACAGGGATCAGTTCTTC. As protein: CASSEGDRDQFF.

The chain is built from TRBV7-6 and TRBJ2-3, with 13 bases aligning to TRBD2. Looked up from germline, CDR1 is SGHVS and CDR2 is FNYEAQ. The CDR3 has 19 residues. With 6 bases clipped from V and 6 bases from J, the junction kept 18 bases outside the gene matches. CDR3 DNA sequence: TGTGCCAGCAGTAGTCACGGGACTAGCGGGAATGTTTTTTCGGATACGCAGTATTTT. It yields the protein CASSSHGTSGNVFSDTQYF.

The CDR3 spells CASSQPTELAAGYTF. CDR3 nucleotide sequence: TGCGCCAGCAGCCAACCGACAGAACTGGCGGCTGGCTACACCTTC. The rearrangement joins TRBV4-1 to TRBJ1-2, with D tentatively TRBD1 (5 bases). The V and J ends lost 2 bases and 7 bases respectively, with 17 bases between them. Germline V CDR1 and CDR2: MGHRA, YSYEKL. The CDR3 covers 15 residues.

The chain couples TRBV9 to TRBJ2-7; possibly TRBD1 for D (6 bases). Trimming pared 3 bases from V and 6 bases from J, leaving 10 bases between. The CDR3 covers 12 residues. Germline V gene lookup returns CDR1 SGDLS and CDR2 YYNGEE. CDR3 sequence (DNA): TGTGCCAGCAGCGGTCTAGGGGGCGAGCAGTACTTC. This gives the protein CASSGLGGEQYF. Together with reference TRBV9 and TRBJ2-7, the CDR3 gives the full variable domain: DSGVTQTPKHLITATGQRVTLRCSPRSGDLSVYWYQQSLDQGLQFLIQYYNGEERAKGNILERFSAQQFPDLHSELNLSSLELGDSALYFCASSGLGGEQYFGPGTRLTVT.

The V and J genes are TRBV5-4 and TRBJ2-7; 8 positions agree with TRBD2. V dropped 0 bases and J dropped 2; count of bases not matched to a gene: 7. The CDR3 loop spans 16 amino acids. CDR1 and CDR2 (germline): SGHNT, YYREEE (reference sequence). CDR3 nucleotide sequence: TGTGCCAGCAGCTTGGCCTTCGGGGGGGGGACCTACGAGCAGTACTTC. This encodes CASSLAFGGGTYEQYF. Together with reference TRBV5-4 and TRBJ2-7, the CDR3 gives the full variable domain: ETGVTQSPTHLIKTRGQQVTLRCSSQSGHNTVSWYQQALGQGPQFIFQYYREEENGRGNFPPRFSGLQFPNYSSELNVNALELDDSALYLCASSLAFGGGTYEQYFGPGTRLTVT.

The chain employs TRBV28 and TRBJ1-5; D remains ambiguous. Between the trimmed V and J ends, which lost 1 base and 0 bases, there was a span of 10 bases. The CDR3 contains 16 residues. Germline values: CDR1 MDHEN, CDR2 SYDVKM. CDR3 DNA: TGTGCCAGCAGTTTATTCGCGTTCGATAGCAATCAGCCCCAGCATTTT. It yields the protein CASSLFAFDSNQPQHF.

A word on this clone: Different DNA sequences within this sample yield the same CDR3. This chain links TRBV27 with TRBJ2-7; the match to TRBD2 covers 14 bases. CDR1 and CDR2 (germline): MNHEY, SMNVEV (reference sequence). J gave up 5 bases and V 2 bases, and 5 bases lay outside the gene matches. The CDR3 is 16 amino acids. The CDR3 is CASSLGTSGSRNEQYF. The CDR3 coding sequence is TGTGCCAGCAGTTTAGGGACTAGCGGGAGTCGAAACGAGCAGTACTTC.

The chain uses TRBV6-5 and TRBJ2-7; D is possibly TRBD1 or TRBD2 (5 bases each). V was cut by 6 bases and J by 0 bases, with 15 bases left in between. Germline lookup yields CDR1 MNHEY and CDR2 SVGAGI. CDR3 size: 15 residues. The CDR3 region is CASSPGTASSYEQYF. The CDR3 DNA follows: TGTGCCAGCAGCCCTGGGACGGCGAGCTCCTACGAGCAGTACTTC.

CDR3 sequence (DNA): TGTGCCAGCAGTGGGAGACTAGCGGGTAGCTCCTACAATGAGCAGTTCTTC. This sequence encodes CASSGRLAGSSYNEQFF. This chain connects TRBV27 to TRBJ2-1; 10 positions match TRBD2. Germline trimming cut 5 bases from V and 0 bases from J; bases unmatched to any gene: 7. The CDR3 length is 17 residues. CDR1 and CDR2 from the germline V gene are MNHEY and SMNVEV (reference sequence).

The rearrangement joins TRBV27 to TRBJ2-1; 7 bases map to TRBD2. The V segment lost 3 bases and the J segment 4 bases; nucleotides outside the gene matches: 6. This CDR3 has 15 amino acids. The germline V gene has CDR1 MNHEY and CDR2 SMNVEV (reference sequence). The CDR3: CASSLGLAVYNEQFF. CDR3 nucleotides: TGTGCCAGCAGTTTGGGGCTAGCGGTTTACAATGAGCAGTTCTTC.

This clone was picked up one time. V usage is TRBV5-4 and J usage is TRBJ1-1; D is unclear. With 0 bases removed from V and 1 base from J, the gap between germline ends came to 4 bases. The CDR3 is made up of 13 amino acids. Germline CDR1 is SGHNT and CDR2 is YYREEE (reference sequence). In DNA form, the CDR3 reads TGTGCCAGCAGCTTGGGCGCGAACACTGAAGCTTTCTTT. It translates to CASSLGANTEAFF.

About this clone itself: The same CDR3 is also encoded by other DNA sequences in this sample. This rearrangement joins TRBV5-1 to TRBJ2-7, with D perhaps given as TRBD1 or TRBD2 (5 bases each). Germline V gives CDR1 SGHRS, CDR2 YFSETQ. This CDR3 contains 15 residues. The ends were cut back, 0 bases at V and 4 bases at J, with 14 bases in the middle. The CDR3 protein is CASSLDRGLSYEQYF. In nucleotides, the CDR3 is TGCGCCAGCAGCTTGGACCGGGGCCTCTCGTACGAGCAGTACTTC.

Here the CDR3 DNA reads TGTGCCAGCACCTTGACTAGTGCCAACACCGGGGAGCTGTTTTTT. Translation: CASTLTSANTGELFF. The chain has TRBV28 and TRBJ2-2; D might be TRBD2 (6 bases). The germline V and J ends were trimmed by 7 bases and 2 bases, with 14 bases remaining between them. The germline V gene encodes CDR1 MDHEN and CDR2 SYDVKM. CDR3 length: 15 residues.

V gene TRBV7-9 combines with J gene TRBJ2-2, with a weak D call TRBD1 (5 bases). Looked up from germline, CDR1 is SEHNR and CDR2 is FQNEAQ (reference sequence). The CDR3 spans 16 residues. V lost 4 bases and J 2 bases, leaving 14 bases between the germline ends. CDR3 in amino acids: CASSSPGPLNTGELFF. In DNA, the CDR3 is TGTGCCAGCAGCTCCCCAGGGCCCCTAAACACCGGGGAGCTGTTTTTT. Supplemented by reference TRBV7-9 and TRBJ2-2, the full variable domain reads DTGVSQNPRHKITKRGQNVTFRCDPISEHNRLYWYRQTLGQGPEFLTYFQNEAQLEKSRLLSDRFSAERPKGSFSTLEIQRTEQGDSAMYLCASSSPGPLNTGELFFGEGSRLTVL.

For the CDR3, the DNA is TGTGCCAGCAGTTGGAGGCTAGCGGGCCCCTACGAGCAGTACTTC. It encodes CASSWRLAGPYEQYF. This rearrangement joins TRBV6-5 to TRBJ2-7; TRBD2 aligns across 8 bases. Looked up from germline, CDR1 is MNHEY and CDR2 is SVGAGI. V gave up 4 bases and J gave up 2 bases; unmatched junction bases: 7. The CDR3 is made up of 15 amino acids.

The chain couples TRBV15 to TRBJ1-1; 10 bases line up with TRBD1. The CDR3 extends over 18 amino acids. Germline V gene lookup returns CDR1 LNHNV and CDR2 YYDKDF (reference sequence). V trimming: 3 bases; J trimming: 5 bases; junction bases outside the gene matches: 15. The CDR3 DNA follows: TGTGCCACCAGCAGCGAACCGGGACAGGGGTCCGTTGGGACTGAAGCTTTCTTT. This translates into CATSSEPGQGSVGTEAFF.

The gene calls are TRBV27 and TRBJ2-5, with 8 bases lining up with TRBD1. Germline assignment: CDR1 MNHEY and CDR2 SMNVEV (reference sequence). V shed 4 bases, J shed 4 bases, and the junction held 17 bases outside the gene matches. The CDR3 has 18 amino acids. In DNA form, the CDR3 reads TGTGCCAGCAGTTCACGGGGTTCAGGGGGCGCATTACGAGAGACCCAGTACTTC. It encodes CASSSRGSGGALRETQYF.

This chain connects TRBV28 to TRBJ2-5; D remains unclear. This CDR3 has 18 amino acids. V lost 6 bases, J lost 4 bases, and 27 bases lay in between. Germline CDR1 MDHEN, CDR2 SYDVKM. CDR3 DNA sequence: TGTGCCAGCAGGAGGCCATCTGGCGGAACTCTTCCAGTAGAGACCCAGTACTTC. Protein: CASRRPSGGTLPVETQYF.

The chain recombines TRBV11-2 with TRBJ2-1, with TRBD1 identical over 8 bases. CDR3 length: 16 amino acids. Germline CDR1 SGHAT, CDR2 FQNNGV. V trimming: 1 base; J trimming: 0 bases; junction bases outside the gene matches: 2. In DNA, the CDR3 is TGTGCCAGCAGCTTAGGAACAGGGGGCTCCTACAATGAGCAGTTCTTC. It is translated as CASSLGTGGSYNEQFF.

The rearrangement uses TRBV29-1 and TRBJ1-1; D is undetermined. This CDR3 contains 13 residues. V lost 3 bases and J lost 5, with 13 bases in between. Per germline, CDR1 SQVTM and CDR2 ANQGSEA. In nucleotides, the CDR3 is TGCAGCGTTGATACGGGATTCGGTACTGAAGCTTTCTTT. Translation: CSVDTGFGTEAFF.

V is TRBV11-2 and J is TRBJ2-1, with TRBD2 matching over 13 bases. J gave up 2 bases and V 8 bases, and 3 bases lay outside the gene matches. Germline loops: CDR1 SGHAT, CDR2 FQNNGV. The CDR3 totals 15 residues. This CDR3 reads CASPGLAGTYNEQFF. DNA for the CDR3: TGTGCCAGCCCGGGACTAGCGGGGACCTACAATGAGCAGTTCTTC. The complete variable domain, with remaining parts taken from reference TRBV11-2 and TRBJ2-1, reads EAGVAQSPRYKIIEKRQSVAFWCNPISGHATLYWYQQILGQGPKLLIQFQNNGVVDDSQLPKDRFSAERLKGVDSTLKIQPAKLEDSAVYLCASPGLAGTYNEQFFGPGTRLTVL.

This clone was observed once. The V call is TRBV2, the J call TRBJ2-7, with TRBD1 matching over 10 bases. Trimming at V came to 5 bases and at J to 6 bases, leaving 10 bases not matched to a gene. Looked up from germline, CDR1 is SNHLY and CDR2 is FYNNEI. The CDR3 has 15 amino acids. CDR3 region: CASSYPGQGTLEQYF. The CDR3 DNA reads TGTGCCAGCAGTTATCCGGGACAGGGGACCCTCGAGCAGTACTTC.

This clone showed up just once. This rearrangement joins TRBV29-1 to TRBJ2-7; possibly TRBD1 or TRBD2 for D (5 bases each). The germline V gene encodes CDR1 SQVTM and CDR2 ANQGSEA. This CDR3 is built from 13 residues. V was pared by 8 bases and J by 5 bases, with 19 bases between. This CDR3 is CSFLGGGSHEQYF. The DNA for the CDR3 is TGCAGCTTCCTGGGTGGGGGTTCCCACGAGCAGTACTTC.